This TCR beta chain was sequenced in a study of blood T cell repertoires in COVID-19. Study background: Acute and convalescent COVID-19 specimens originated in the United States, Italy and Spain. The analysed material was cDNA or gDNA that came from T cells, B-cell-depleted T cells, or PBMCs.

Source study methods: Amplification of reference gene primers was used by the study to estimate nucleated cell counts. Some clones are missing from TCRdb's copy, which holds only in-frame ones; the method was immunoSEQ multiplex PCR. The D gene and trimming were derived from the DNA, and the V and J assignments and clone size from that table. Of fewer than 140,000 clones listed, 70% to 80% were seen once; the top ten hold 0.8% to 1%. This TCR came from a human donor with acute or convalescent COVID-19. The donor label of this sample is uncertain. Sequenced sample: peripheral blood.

Written as DNA, the CDR3 is TGTGCCAGTAGTCCCGAGCGGGGGTTGTACAATGAGCAGTTCTTC. Residues: CASSPERGLYNEQFF. The genes are TRBV19 and TRBJ2-1; 8 bases line up with TRBD2. V shed 5 bases and J 4 bases; nucleotides not matched to a gene: 7. Per the germline V gene, CDR1 is LNHDA and CDR2 is SQIVND (reference sequence). The CDR3 runs to 15 residues.